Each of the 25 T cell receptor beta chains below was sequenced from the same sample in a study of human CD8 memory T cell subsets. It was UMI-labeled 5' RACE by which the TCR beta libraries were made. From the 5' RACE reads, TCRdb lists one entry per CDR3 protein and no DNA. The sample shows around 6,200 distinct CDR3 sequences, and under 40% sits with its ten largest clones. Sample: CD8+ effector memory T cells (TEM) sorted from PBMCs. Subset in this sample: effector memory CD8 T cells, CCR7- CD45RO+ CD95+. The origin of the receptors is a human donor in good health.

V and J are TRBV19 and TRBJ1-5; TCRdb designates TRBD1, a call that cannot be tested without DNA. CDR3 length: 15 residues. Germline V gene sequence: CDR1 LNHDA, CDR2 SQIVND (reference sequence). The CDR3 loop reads CASGQELYSNQPQHF.

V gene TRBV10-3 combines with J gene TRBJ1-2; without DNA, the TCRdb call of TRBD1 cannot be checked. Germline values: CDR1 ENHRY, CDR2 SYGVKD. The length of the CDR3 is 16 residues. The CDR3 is CAISPGQEGPQAGYTF.

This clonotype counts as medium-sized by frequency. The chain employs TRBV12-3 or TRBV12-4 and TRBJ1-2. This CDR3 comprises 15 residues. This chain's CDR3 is CASSLGRLPNYGYTF.

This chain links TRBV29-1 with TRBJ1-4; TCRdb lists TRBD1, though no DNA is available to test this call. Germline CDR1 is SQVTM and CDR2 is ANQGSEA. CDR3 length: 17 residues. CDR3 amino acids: CSVELGQGVRTNEKLFF.

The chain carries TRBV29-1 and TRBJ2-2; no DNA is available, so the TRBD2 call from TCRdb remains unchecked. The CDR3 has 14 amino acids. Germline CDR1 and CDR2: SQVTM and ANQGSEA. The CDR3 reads CSVPPCQSTGELFF.

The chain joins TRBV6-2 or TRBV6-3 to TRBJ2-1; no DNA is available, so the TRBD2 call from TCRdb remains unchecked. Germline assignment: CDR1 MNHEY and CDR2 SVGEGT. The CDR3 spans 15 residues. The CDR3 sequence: CASSSGTPGYNEQFF.

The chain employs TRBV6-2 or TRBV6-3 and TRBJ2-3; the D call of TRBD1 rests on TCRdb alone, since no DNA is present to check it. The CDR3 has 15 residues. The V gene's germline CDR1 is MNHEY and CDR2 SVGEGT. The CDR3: CASMGIDSYLDTQYF.

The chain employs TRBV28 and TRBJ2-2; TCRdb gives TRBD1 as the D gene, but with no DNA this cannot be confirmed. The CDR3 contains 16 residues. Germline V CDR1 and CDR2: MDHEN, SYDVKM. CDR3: CASSLYGGANTGELFF.

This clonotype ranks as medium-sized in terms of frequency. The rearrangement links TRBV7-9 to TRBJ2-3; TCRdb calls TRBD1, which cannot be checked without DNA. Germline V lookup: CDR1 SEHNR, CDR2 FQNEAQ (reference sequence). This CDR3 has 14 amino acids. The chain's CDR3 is CASSAGLRADTQYF.

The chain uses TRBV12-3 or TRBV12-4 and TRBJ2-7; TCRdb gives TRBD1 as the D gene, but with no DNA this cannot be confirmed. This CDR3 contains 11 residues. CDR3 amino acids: CASRQGYEQYF.

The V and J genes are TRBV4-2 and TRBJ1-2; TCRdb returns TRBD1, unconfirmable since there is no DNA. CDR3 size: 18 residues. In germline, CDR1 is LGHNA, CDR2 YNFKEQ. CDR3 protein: CASSQDGGTLTGAYGYTF.

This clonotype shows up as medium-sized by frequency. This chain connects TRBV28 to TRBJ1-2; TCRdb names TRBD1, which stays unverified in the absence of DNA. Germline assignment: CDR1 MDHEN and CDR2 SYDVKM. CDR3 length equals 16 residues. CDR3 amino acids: CASSSPRSAPTYGYTF.

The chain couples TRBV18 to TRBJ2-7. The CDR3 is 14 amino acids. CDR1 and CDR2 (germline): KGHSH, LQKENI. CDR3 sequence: CASSPFGDDYEQYF.

CDR3 protein: CASSPSGGGDEAFF. This chain joins TRBV13 and TRBJ1-1; the TCRdb call, TRBD1, lacks DNA for checking. Looked up from germline, CDR1 is PRHDT and CDR2 is FYEKMQ (reference sequence). The CDR3 is made up of 14 amino acids. Based on the CDR3 plus reference TRBV13 and TRBJ1-1, the full variable domain is AAGVIQSPRHLIKEKRETATLKCYPIPRHDTVYWYQQGPGQDPQFLISFYEKMQSDKGSIPDRFSAQQFSDYHSELNMSSLELGDSALYFCASSPSGGGDEAFFGQGTRLTVV.

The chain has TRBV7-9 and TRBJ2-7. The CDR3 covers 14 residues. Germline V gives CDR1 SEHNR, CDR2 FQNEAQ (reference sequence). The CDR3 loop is CASSTSESTYEQYF.

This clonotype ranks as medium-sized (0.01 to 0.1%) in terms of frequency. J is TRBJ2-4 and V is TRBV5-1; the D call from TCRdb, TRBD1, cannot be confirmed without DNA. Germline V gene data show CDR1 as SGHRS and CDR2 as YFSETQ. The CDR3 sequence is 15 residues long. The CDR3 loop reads CASSLEGTQKNIQYF.

CDR3 loop: CASSLAGRGYYEQYF. The V and J genes are TRBV13 and TRBJ2-7; TCRdb's D call, TRBD1, is unchecked because there is no DNA. Germline loops: CDR1 PRHDT, CDR2 FYEKMQ (reference sequence). This CDR3 contains 15 residues.

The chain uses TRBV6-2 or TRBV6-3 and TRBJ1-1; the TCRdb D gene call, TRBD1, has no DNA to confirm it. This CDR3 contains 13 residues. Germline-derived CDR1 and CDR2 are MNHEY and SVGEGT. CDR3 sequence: CASSVQGAGGAFF.

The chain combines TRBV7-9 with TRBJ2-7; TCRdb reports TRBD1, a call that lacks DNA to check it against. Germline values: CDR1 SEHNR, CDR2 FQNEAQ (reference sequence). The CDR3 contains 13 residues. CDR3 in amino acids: CASSLNRVYEQYF.

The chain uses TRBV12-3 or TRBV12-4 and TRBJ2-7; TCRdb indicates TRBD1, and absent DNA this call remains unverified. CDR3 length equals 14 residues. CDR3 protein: CASSLRGGSYEQYF.

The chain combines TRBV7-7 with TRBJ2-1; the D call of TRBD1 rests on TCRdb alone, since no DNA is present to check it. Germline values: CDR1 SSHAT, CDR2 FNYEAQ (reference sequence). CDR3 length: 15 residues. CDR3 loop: CASSRGQGPYNEQFF.

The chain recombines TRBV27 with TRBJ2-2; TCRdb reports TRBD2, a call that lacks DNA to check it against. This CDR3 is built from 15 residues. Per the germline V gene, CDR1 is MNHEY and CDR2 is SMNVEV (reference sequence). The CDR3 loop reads CASSLKGSYTGELFF.

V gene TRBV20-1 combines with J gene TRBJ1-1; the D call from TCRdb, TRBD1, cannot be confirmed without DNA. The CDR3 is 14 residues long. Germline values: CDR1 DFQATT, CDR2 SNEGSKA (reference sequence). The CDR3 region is CSARGTDSYTEAFF.

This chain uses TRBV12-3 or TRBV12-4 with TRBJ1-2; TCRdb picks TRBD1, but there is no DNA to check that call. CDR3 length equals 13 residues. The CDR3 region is CASSTGGVYGYTF.

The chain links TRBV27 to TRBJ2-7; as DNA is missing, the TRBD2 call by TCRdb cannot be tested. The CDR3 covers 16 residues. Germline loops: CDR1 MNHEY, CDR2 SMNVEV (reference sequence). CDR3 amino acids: CASSSWRDRRSYEQYF.